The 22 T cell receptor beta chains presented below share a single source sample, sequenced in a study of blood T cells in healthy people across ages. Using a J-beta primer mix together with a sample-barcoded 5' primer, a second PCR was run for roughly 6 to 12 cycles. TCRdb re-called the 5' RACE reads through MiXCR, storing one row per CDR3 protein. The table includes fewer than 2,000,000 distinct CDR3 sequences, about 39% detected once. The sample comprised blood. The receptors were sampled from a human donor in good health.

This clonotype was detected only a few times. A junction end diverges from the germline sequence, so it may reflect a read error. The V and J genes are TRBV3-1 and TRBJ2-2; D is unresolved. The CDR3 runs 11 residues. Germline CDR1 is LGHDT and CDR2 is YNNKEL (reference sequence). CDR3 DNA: TGTGCCAGCAGGCAAGCCGGGGAGCTGTTTTTT. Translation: CASRQAGELFF.

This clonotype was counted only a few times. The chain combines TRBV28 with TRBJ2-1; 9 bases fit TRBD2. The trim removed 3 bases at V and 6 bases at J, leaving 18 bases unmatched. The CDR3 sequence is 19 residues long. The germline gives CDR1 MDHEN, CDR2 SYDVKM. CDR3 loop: CASSLAGGLAFPLRNEQFF. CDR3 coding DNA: TGTGCCAGCAGTTTGGCGGGGGGGCTCGCCTTTCCCCTACGCAATGAGCAGTTCTTC. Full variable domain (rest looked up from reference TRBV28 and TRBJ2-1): DVKVTQSSRYLVKRTGEKVFLECVQDMDHENMFWYRQDPGLGLRLIYFSYDVKMKEKGDIPEGYSVSREKKERFSLILESASTNQTSMYLCASSLAGGLAFPLRNEQFFGPGTRLTVL.

DNA of the CDR3: TGCAGCGTTCTGCAGGGTAAGTTAAACACTGAAGCTTTCTTT. Encoded protein: CSVLQGKLNTEAFF. The chain recombines TRBV29-1 with TRBJ1-1; tentatively, D is TRBD1 (5 bases). The germline CDR1 and CDR2 sequences are SQVTM and ANQGSEA. The CDR3 contains 14 residues. V lost 5 bases, J lost 2 bases, and 15 bases lay in between.

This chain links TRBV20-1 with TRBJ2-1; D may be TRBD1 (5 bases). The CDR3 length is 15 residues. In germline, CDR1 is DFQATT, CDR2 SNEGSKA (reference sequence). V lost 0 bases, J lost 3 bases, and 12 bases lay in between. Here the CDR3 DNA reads TGCAGTGCTAGAGAGGGGCAGGCCGACTACAATGAGCAGTTCTTC. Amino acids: CSAREGQADYNEQFF.

CDR3 coding DNA: TGTGCCACCAGCAGACGGGACCTTAGCACAGATACGCAGTATTTT. Protein product: CATSRRDLSTDTQYF. The V gene is TRBV15, the J gene TRBJ2-3, with D perhaps matching TRBD1 or TRBD2 (5 bases each). CDR1 is LNHNV and CDR2 is YYDKDF in the germline V gene (reference sequence). This CDR3 has 15 amino acids. Trimming took 2 bases from V and 0 from J, leaving 9 bases between them. Full variable domain (remainder filled in from reference TRBV15 and TRBJ2-3): DAMVIQNPRYQVTQFGKPVTLSCSQTLNHNVMYWYQQKSSQAPKLLFHYYDKDFNNEADTPDNFQSRRPNTSFCFLDIRSPGLGDTAMYLCATSRRDLSTDTQYFGPGTRLTVL.

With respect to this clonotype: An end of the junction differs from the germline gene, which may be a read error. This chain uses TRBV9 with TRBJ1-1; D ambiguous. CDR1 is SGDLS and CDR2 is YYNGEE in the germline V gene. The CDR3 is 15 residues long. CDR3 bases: TGTGCCAGCAGCGTAGGGATCGCCCGGGGTACTGAGGCTTTCTTT. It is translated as CASSVGIARGTEAFF.

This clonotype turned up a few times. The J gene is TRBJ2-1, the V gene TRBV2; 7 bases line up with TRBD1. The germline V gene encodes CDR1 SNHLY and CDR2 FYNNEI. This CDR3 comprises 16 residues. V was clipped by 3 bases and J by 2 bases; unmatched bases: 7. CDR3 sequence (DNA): TGTGCCAGCAGTGAGGAGACAGGGCTAGCCTACAATGAGCAGTTCTTC. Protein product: CASSEETGLAYNEQFF.

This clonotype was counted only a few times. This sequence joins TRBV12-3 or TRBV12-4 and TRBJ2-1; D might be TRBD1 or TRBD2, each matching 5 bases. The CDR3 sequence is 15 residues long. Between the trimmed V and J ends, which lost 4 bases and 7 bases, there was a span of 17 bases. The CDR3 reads CASSYGDAFKNEQFF. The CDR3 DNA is TGTGCCAGCAGTTACGGGGACGCATTCAAAAATGAGCAGTTCTTC.

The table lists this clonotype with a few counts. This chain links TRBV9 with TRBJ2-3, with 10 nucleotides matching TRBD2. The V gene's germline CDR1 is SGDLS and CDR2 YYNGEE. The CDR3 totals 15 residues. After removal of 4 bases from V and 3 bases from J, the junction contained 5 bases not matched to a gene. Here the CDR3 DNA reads TGTGCCAGCAGCCAAATGGGACTAGCGACAGATACGCAGTATTTT. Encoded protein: CASSQMGLATDTQYF.

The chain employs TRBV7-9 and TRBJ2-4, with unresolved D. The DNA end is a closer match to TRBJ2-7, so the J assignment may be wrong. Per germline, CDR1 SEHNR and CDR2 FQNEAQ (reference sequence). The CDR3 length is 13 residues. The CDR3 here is CASSLDKAYEQYF. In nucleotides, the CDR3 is TGTGCCAGCAGCCTAGACAAGGCCTACGAGCAGTACTTC.

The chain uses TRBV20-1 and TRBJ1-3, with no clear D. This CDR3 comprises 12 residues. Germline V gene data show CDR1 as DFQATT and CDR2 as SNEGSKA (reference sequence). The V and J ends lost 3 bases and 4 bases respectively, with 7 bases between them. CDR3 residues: CSASGPGNTIYF. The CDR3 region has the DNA TGCAGTGCTAGTGGCCCGGGAAACACCATATATTTT.

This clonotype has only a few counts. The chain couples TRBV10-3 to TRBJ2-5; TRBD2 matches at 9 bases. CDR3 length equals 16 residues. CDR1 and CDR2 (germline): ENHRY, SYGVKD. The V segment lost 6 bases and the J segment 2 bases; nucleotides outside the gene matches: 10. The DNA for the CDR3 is TGTGCCATCAGCCCAGCGGGGGGCAGGGGGCAAGAGACCCAGTACTTC. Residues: CAISPAGGRGQETQYF.

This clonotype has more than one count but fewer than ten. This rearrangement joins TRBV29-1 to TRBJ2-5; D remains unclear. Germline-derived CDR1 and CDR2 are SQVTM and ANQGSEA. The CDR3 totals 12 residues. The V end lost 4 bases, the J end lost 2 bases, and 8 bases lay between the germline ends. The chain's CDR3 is CSVGSLQETQYF. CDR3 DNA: TGCAGCGTTGGGTCTCTTCAAGAGACCCAGTACTTC.

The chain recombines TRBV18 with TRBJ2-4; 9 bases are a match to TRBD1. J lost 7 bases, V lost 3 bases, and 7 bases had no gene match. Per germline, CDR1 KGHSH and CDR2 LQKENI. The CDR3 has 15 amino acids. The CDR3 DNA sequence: TGTGCCAGCTCACCCGGGACAGGGTGGACGAACATTCAGTACTTC. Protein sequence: CASSPGTGWTNIQYF.

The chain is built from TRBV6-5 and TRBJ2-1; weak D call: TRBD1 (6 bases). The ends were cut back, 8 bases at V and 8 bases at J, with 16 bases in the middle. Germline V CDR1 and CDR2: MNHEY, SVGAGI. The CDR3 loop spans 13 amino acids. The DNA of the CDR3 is TGTGCCAGCTCCGAAACAGGGTCGGATGAGCAGTTCTTC. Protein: CASSETGSDEQFF.

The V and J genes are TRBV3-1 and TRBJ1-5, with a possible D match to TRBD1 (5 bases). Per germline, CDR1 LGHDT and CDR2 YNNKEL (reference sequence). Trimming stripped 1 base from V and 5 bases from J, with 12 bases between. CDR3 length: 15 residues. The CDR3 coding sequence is TGTGCCAGCAGCCAAGGAAGGGGTGGAGATCAGCCCCAGCATTTT. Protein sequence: CASSQGRGGDQPQHF.

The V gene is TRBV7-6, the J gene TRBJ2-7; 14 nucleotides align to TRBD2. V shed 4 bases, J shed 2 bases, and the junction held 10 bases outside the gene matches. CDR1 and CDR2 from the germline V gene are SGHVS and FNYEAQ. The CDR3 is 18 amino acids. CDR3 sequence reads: CASSSLPRTSGGTYEQYF. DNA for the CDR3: TGTGCCAGCAGCTCGCTACCACGGACTAGCGGGGGGACCTACGAGCAGTACTTC.

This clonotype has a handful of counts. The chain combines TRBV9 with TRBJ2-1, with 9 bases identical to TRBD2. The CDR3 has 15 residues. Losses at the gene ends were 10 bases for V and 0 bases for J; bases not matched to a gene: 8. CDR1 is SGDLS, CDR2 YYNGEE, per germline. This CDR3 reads CASSRGGYSYNEQFF. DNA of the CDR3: TGTGCCTCCTCGCGGGGGGGCTACTCCTACAATGAGCAGTTCTTC.

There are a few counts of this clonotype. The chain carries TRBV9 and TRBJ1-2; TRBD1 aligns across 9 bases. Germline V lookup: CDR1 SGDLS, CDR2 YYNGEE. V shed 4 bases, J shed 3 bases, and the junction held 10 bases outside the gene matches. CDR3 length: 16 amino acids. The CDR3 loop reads CASSTGQGLGYYGYTF. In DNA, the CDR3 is TGTGCCAGCAGCACGGGACAGGGTTTAGGGTACTATGGCTACACCTTC. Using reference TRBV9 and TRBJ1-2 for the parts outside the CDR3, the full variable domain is DSGVTQTPKHLITATGQRVTLRCSPRSGDLSVYWYQQSLDQGLQFLIQYYNGEERAKGNILERFSAQQFPDLHSELNLSSLELGDSALYFCASSTGQGLGYYGYTFGSGTRLTVV.

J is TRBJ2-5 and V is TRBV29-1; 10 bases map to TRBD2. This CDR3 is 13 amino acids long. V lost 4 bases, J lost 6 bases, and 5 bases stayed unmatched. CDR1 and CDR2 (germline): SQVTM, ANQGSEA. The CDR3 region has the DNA TGCAGCGTTGCCCCTAGCGGGGGAAAGACCCAGTACTTC. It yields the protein CSVAPSGGKTQYF.

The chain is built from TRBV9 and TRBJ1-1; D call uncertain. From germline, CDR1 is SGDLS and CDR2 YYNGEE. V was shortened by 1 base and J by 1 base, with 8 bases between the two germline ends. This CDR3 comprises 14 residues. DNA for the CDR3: TGTGCCAGCAGCGTACTGGGAGAGAACACTGAAGCTTTCTTT. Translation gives CASSVLGENTEAFF.

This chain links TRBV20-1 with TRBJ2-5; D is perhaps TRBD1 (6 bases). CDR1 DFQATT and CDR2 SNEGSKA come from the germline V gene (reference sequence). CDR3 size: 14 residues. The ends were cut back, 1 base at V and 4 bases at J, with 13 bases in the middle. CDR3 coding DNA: TGCAGTGCTAGAGTCCCTCCCAGGGGAGAGACCCAGTACTTC. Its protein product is CSARVPPRGETQYF.